What follows describes a single TCR beta chain. Its cognate antigen has yet to be identified. Base quality data are lacking; no much larger clone is found one base away. V is cut back by 4 bases and J by 7 bases, with 5 bases in the junction unmatched. From the germline V gene, CDR1 is SNHLY and CDR2 is FYNNEI. The CDR3 covers 14 residues, taking in both the cysteine and the phenylalanine. Left in the record is the CDR3 DNA by itself, 42 bases read in frame from the first base. These data are taken from a study of cytomegalovirus exposure and HLA in healthy donors (dated by TCRdb to the late 2010s). Looking at the study overall: According to a later analysis, one platform produced both the 110 or so validation repertoires and the roughly 640 repertoires of the first cohort. The study was designed to test whether signatures of past pathogen exposure could be identified by cataloging public T cell receptors. Besides the first cohort of roughly 700 subjects, a separate validation cohort made up of 120 or so different subjects was used. The study combined high-throughput TCR immunosequencing, statistical association of individual TCRs with disease status, and machine learning to predict cytomegalovirus infection status.

The donors were included in the validation cohort of over a hundred subjects, a group kept apart from the 666-subject first cohort. The library was built by means of the immunoSEQ multiplex PCR assay. Per the authors' processing: A statistical classification framework was built for diagnosing cytomegalovirus status from the catalog of TCR beta chain sequences. TCRdb carries this immuneACCESS record with in-frame sequences only. Its versions omit some clonotypes, under half of them owing to an unresolved V gene in the studies checked, with the rest unexplained. The V and J calls and clone size are taken from that table; D and trimming were inferred from the DNA. The sample includes 78,000 or so clones, with almost 97% observed a single time. The top ten clones comprise around 1.6% of the sample. The paper as a whole reports these results and caveats: A later analysis found that TCRs clustered in the first cohort also tended to co-occur in the 120 validation repertoires, with 94% of cluster scores above 0. Most TCR sequences were observed very rarely across donors, whereas some public TCRs were present in many individuals. In vitro tests confirmed that a few of the cytomegalovirus-associated TCR beta chains recognize cytomegalovirus antigens. All 120 or so repertoires were used to score co-occurrence in the validation cohort in a later analysis, because that analysis had no HLA typing for the cohort. The authors suggested that the approach could potentially be generalized to other disease states and immunological phenotypes. The classifier was reported to diagnose cytomegalovirus status with high specificity and sensitivity in both the original cohort and the validation cohort. In the study, about 150 TCR beta chains were listed as associated with cytomegalovirus.

This chain joins TRBV2 to TRBJ2-7; 12 bases in between match TRBD2. This sequence originates from a man aged 18-30 years in good health and CMV-seropositive. Sample: PBMCs. The sequenced DNA: TGTGCCAGCAGTGTAACTAGCGGGAGGAGGGAGCAGTACTTC. It specifies CASSVTSGRREQYF.